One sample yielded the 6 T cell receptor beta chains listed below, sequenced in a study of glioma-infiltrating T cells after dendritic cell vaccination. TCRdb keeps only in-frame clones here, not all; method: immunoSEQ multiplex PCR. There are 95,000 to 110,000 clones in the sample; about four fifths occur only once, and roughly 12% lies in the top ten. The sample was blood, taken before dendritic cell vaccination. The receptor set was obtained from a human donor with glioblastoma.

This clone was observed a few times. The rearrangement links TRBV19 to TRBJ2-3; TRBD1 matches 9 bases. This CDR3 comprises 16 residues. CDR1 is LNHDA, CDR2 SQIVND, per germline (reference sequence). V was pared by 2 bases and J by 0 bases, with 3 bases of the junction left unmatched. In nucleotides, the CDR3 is TGTGCCAGTAGTATACCCGGGACAGGGAGCACAGATACGCAGTATTTT. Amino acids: CASSIPGTGSTDTQYF.

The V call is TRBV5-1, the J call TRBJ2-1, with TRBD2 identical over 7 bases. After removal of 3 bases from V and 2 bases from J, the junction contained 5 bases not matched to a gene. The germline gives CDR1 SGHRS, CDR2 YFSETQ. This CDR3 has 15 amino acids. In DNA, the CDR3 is TGCGCCAGCAGCTCCTCTAGCGGACCCTACAATGAGCAGTTCTTC. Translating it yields CASSSSSGPYNEQFF.

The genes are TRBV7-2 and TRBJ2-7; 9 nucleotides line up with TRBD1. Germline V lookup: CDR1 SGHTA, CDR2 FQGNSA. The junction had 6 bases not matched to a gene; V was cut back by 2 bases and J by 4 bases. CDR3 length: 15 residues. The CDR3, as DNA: TGTGCCAGCAGCTTAACTGAAGGACAGGGGTACGAGCAGTACTTC. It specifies CASSLTEGQGYEQYF.

As DNA, the CDR3 is TGTGCCAGCTCACCTATCACAGGGCGGAATAATGGCTACACCTTC. Amino acids: CASSPITGRNNGYTF. This chain joins TRBV18 and TRBJ1-2; D might be TRBD1 (6 bases). Germline-derived CDR1 and CDR2 are KGHSH and LQKENI. There are 15 residues in the CDR3. Trimming took off 3 bases at V and 6 bases at J, with 17 bases between the two ends.

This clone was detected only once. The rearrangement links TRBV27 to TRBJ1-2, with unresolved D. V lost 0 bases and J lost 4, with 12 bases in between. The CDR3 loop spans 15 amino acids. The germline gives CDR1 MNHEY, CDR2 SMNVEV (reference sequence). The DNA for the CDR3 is TGTGCCAGCAGTTTATCGAGGGCCGGTTCCTATGGCTACACCTTC. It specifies CASSLSRAGSYGYTF.

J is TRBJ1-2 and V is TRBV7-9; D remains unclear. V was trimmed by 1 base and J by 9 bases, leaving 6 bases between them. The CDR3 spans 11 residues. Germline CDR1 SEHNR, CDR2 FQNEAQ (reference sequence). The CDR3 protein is CASSLGGSYTF. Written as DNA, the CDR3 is TGTGCCAGCAGCTTAGGAGGGAGCTACACCTTC.